This T cell receptor beta chain was sequenced in a study of cytomegalovirus exposure and HLA in healthy donors. Study-wide context: Findings of an earlier analysis included about 120 million unique TCR beta sequences from 200 million or so T cells.

The primer mix had 60 Vbeta and 13 Jbeta primers. This table comes from immunoSEQ multiplex PCR, and its TCRdb copy is limited to in-frame clones, with some not included. The listing contains approximately 120,000 clones. On this clone: Antigen: not known.

Germline CDR1 reads ENHRY; CDR2 reads SYGVKD. The CDR3 runs to 18 residues. V lost 5 bases, J lost 2 bases, and 13 bases stayed unmatched. Study-wide points: Presence/absence results assume similar sequencing depth per donor, which may not hold.

This clonotype was sampled from a woman in her fifties or sixties in good health and CMV-seronegative. This chain joins TRBV10-3 and TRBJ2-1; 9 bases match TRBD1. Sequencing input: PBMCs. This CDR3 reads CAISTNPSRDRAYNEQFF. CDR3 in DNA: TGTGCCATCAGTACAAATCCAAGCCGGGACAGGGCCTACAATGAGCAGTTCTTC.